This T cell receptor (beta chain) was captured by sequencing in a study of PD-L1 blockade in urothelial cancer. Study background: Researchers found blood samples held a median of about 130,000 T cells.

Findings and limits, study-wide: Those with durable benefit had larger increases in tumor-associated blood clones at 3 weeks.

Generated by immunoSEQ multiplex PCR, the TCRdb table keeps only in-frame clones and is missing some. The table lists 80,000 to 95,000 clones, 70% to 90% of them singletons. Time point noted: peripheral blood 6 weeks after treatment start. Patients' cancers were locally advanced or metastatic urothelial carcinomas. Each patient gave between 1 and 8 samples of peripheral blood mononuclear cells, which were collected pretreatment and during treatment. V lost 2 bases to trimming and J lost 6 bases; unmatched junction nucleotides: 7. This CDR3 region has 16 residues. Germline loops: CDR1 SEHNR, CDR2 FQNEAQ (reference sequence). A note on this clone: Its specificity is unknown.

The clonotype originates from a man between 65 and 85 years old with urothelial cancer. V gene TRBV7-9 combines with J gene TRBJ1-4, with 9 bases that match TRBD1. Sequencing was performed on PBMCs, taken around atezolizumab (anti-PD-L1) treatment. As DNA, the CDR3 is TGTGCCAGCAGCTTATCTGGGACAGGGAGACATGAAAAACTGTTTTTT. Its protein product is CASSLSGTGRHEKLFF.